Below, 26 T cell receptor beta chains from the same sample are listed, as sequenced in a study of T-cell memory formation after mild COVID-19. MiXCR, run by TCRdb on the 5' RACE reads, gives a single entry per CDR3 protein. The data contain a few hundred thousand distinct CDR3 sequences, approximately 24% of them singletons. The material sequenced was PBMCs or a T cell subset sorted from them (not recorded which). These receptors were taken from an adult woman who had mild COVID-19 (a few samples of this study predate the infection). Cell type and time point are not known.

This clonotype was observed a few times. The chain is built from TRBV4-3 and TRBJ2-1; 8 nucleotides align to TRBD2. CDR1 and CDR2 from the germline V gene are LGHNA and YSLEER. The V segment lost 1 base and the J segment 3 bases; nucleotides outside the gene matches: 11. CDR3 size: 18 residues. The CDR3 sequence: CASSQAVIIAGIYNEQFF. The CDR3 nucleotides are TGCGCCAGCAGCCAAGCCGTCATAATAGCGGGGATCTACAATGAGCAGTTCTTC.

This clonotype showed up just a few times. The V and J genes are TRBV12-3 or TRBV12-4 and TRBJ1-5; D may be TRBD1 (5 bases). Deletions cut 5 bases from V and 8 bases from J, with 16 bases between. This CDR3 contains 14 residues. The CDR3 nucleotides read TGTGCCAGCAGTCCCCGCAGGGCGGGGGAGCCCCAGCATTTT. Amino acid sequence: CASSPRRAGEPQHF.

The rearrangement uses TRBV3-1 and TRBJ1-5, with 7 bases identical to TRBD1. This CDR3 spans 13 amino acids. V lost 5 bases to trimming and J lost 4 bases; unmatched junction nucleotides: 2. In germline, CDR1 is LGHDT, CDR2 YNNKEL (reference sequence). CDR3 residues: CASSVGQNQPQHF. The CDR3 DNA reads as TGTGCCAGCAGCGTGGGACAGAATCAGCCCCAGCATTTT. The whole variable domain, remainder taken from reference TRBV3-1 and TRBJ1-5, is DTAVSQTPKYLVTQMGNDKSIKCEQNLGHDTMYWYKQDSKKFLKIMFSYNNKELIINETVPNRFSPKSPDKAHLNLHINSLELGDSAVYFCASSVGQNQPQHFGDGTRLSIL.

This chain links TRBV29-1 with TRBJ2-1; D gene unclear. This CDR3 is 11 amino acids long. Trimming pared 3 bases from V and 4 bases from J, leaving 4 bases between. Germline CDR1 and CDR2: SQVTM and ANQGSEA. This CDR3 reads CSVDVYNEQFF. The CDR3 bases are TGCAGCGTTGATGTTTACAATGAGCAGTTCTTC.

This chain connects TRBV7-9 to TRBJ2-1; 13 nucleotides align to TRBD2. CDR3 length: 19 amino acids. Germline-derived CDR1 and CDR2 are SEHNR and FQNEAQ (reference sequence). V trimming: 6 bases; J trimming: 0 bases; junction bases outside the gene matches: 11. The CDR3 region is CASSLTSGGTLSSYNEQFF. The DNA of the CDR3 is TGTGCCAGCAGTTTGACTAGCGGGGGGACCCTTAGCTCCTACAATGAGCAGTTCTTC.

This clonotype occurred many times. V usage is TRBV2 and J usage is TRBJ2-7; D is perhaps TRBD1 (5 bases). V was trimmed by 8 bases and J by 0 bases, leaving 8 bases between them. Per the germline V gene, CDR1 is SNHLY and CDR2 is FYNNEI. This CDR3 has 12 residues. CDR3 amino acids: CASRQSSYEQYF. Here the CDR3 DNA reads TGTGCCAGCCGACAGAGCTCCTACGAGCAGTACTTC.

The J gene is TRBJ2-2, the V gene TRBV30; TRBD1 is a possible D gene (6 bases). V lost 2 bases and J 9 bases, leaving 19 bases between the germline ends. Germline V lookup: CDR1 GTSNPN, CDR2 SVGIG (reference sequence). This CDR3 is 15 amino acids long. The CDR3 DNA reads TGTGCCTGGAGTCCGGTTGCCAGGGGAGTCCGGGAGCTGTTTTTT. It encodes CAWSPVARGVRELFF.

V is TRBV7-6 and J is TRBJ2-2; D is uncertain. Germline loops: CDR1 SGHVS, CDR2 FNYEAQ. With 5 bases removed from V and 3 bases from J, the gap between germline ends came to 13 bases. The CDR3 length is 15 residues. The CDR3 sequence: CASSPYPGDTGELFF. DNA for the CDR3: TGTGCCAGCAGCCCGTACCCTGGGGACACCGGGGAGCTGTTTTTT. Together with reference TRBV7-6 and TRBJ2-2, the CDR3 gives the full variable domain: GAGVSQSPRYKVTKRGQDVALRCDPISGHVSLYWYRQALGQGPEFLTYFNYEAQQDKSGLPNDRFSAERPEGSISTLTIQRTEQRDSAMYRCASSPYPGDTGELFFGEGSRLTVL.

Only a few counts were recorded for this clonotype. The gene calls are TRBV7-9 and TRBJ2-4, with D possibly matching TRBD1 (5 bases). Trimming stripped 1 base from V and 9 bases from J, with 10 bases between. The CDR3 sequence is 13 residues long. CDR1 is SEHNR, CDR2 FQNEAQ, per germline (reference sequence). CDR3 sequence (DNA): TGTGCCAGCAGCTTAGGTGGGGCCGCCATTCAGTACTTC. The encoded protein is CASSLGGAAIQYF.

This chain uses TRBV9 with TRBJ2-2; 9 nucleotides match TRBD2. The CDR3 spans 15 residues. Germline CDR1 SGDLS, CDR2 YYNGEE. Germline trimming cut 3 bases from V and 5 bases from J; bases unmatched to any gene: 5. The DNA of the CDR3 is TGTGCCAGCAGCGCTAGCGGGGTGGGGACCGGGGAGCTGTTTTTT. Residues: CASSASGVGTGELFF.

The chain combines TRBV6-5 with TRBJ2-7, with a possible D match to TRBD1 (6 bases). The V gene's germline CDR1 is MNHEY and CDR2 SVGAGI. The CDR3 totals 11 residues. Trimming stripped 6 bases from V and 6 bases from J, with 9 bases between. The CDR3 loop reads CASRQGPEQYF. The CDR3, as DNA: TGTGCCAGCAGACAGGGTCCCGAGCAGTACTTC.

The genes are TRBV12-3 or TRBV12-4 and TRBJ1-2; TRBD1 aligns across 7 bases. CDR3 length: 13 amino acids. V shed 6 bases, J shed 9 bases, and the junction held 10 bases outside the gene matches. The CDR3 protein is CASSQTGHGSYTF. Here the CDR3 DNA reads TGTGCCAGCAGCCAGACAGGGCATGGGAGCTACACCTTC.

The chain employs TRBV12-3 or TRBV12-4 and TRBJ1-5; 8 positions match TRBD1. The CDR3 consists of 13 residues. The junction had 6 bases not matched to a gene; V was cut back by 10 bases and J by 4 bases. The CDR3 DNA sequence: TGTGCCATCCAGGGGGCGGCGAATCAGCCCCAGCATTTT. It translates to CAIQGAANQPQHF.

This clonotype appeared a few times. The J gene is TRBJ2-1, the V gene TRBV7-3, with 14 bases matching TRBD2. With 5 bases clipped from V and 8 bases from J, the junction kept 11 bases outside the gene matches. The CDR3 is 17 amino acids. Looked up from germline, CDR1 is SGHTA and CDR2 is FQGTGA. CDR3 in amino acids: CASSVRLAGGPGDEQFF. In nucleotides, the CDR3 is TGTGCCAGCAGCGTCCGACTAGCGGGAGGGCCTGGTGATGAGCAGTTCTTC.

The sample holds a few counts of this clonotype. The chain links TRBV6-5 to TRBJ1-4; D is uncertain. CDR1 and CDR2 from the germline V gene are MNHEY and SVGAGI. The germline V and J ends were trimmed by 0 bases and 8 bases, with 10 bases remaining between them. This CDR3 region has 14 residues. The CDR3 region has the DNA TGTGCCAGCAGTTACTCGGCACAGCTGGAAAAACTGTTTTTT. Translating it yields CASSYSAQLEKLFF.

The J gene is TRBJ2-1, the V gene TRBV29-1; 7 nucleotides agree with TRBD1. The CDR3 spans 15 residues. Germline lookup yields CDR1 SQVTM and CDR2 ANQGSEA. Trimming took 6 bases from V and 0 from J; bases not matched to a gene: 8. The CDR3 sequence is CSVDRQGFSYNEQFF. The CDR3 nucleotides are TGCAGCGTCGATAGACAGGGCTTCTCCTACAATGAGCAGTTCTTC.

The genes are TRBV5-6 and TRBJ2-1; TRBD1 matches at 7 bases. With 3 bases clipped from V and 2 bases from J, the junction kept 5 bases outside the gene matches. This CDR3 has 15 residues. The germline V gene has CDR1 SGHDT and CDR2 YYEEEE. The CDR3 DNA follows: TGTGCCAGCAGCTGGGGGACAGACCCCTACAATGAGCAGTTCTTC. Residues: CASSWGTDPYNEQFF.

This clonotype was detected only a few times. This rearrangement joins TRBV3-1 to TRBJ2-7; D remains unclear. The CDR3 consists of 12 residues. Germline V CDR1 and CDR2: LGHDT, YNNKEL (reference sequence). The V and J ends lost 3 bases and 3 bases respectively, with 6 bases between them. CDR3 amino acids: CASSQRHYEQYF. CDR3 coding DNA: TGTGCCAGCAGCCAGCGGCACTACGAGCAGTACTTC.

The chain uses TRBV7-9 and TRBJ2-7; 7 nucleotides align to TRBD1. The CDR3 covers 15 residues. Germline CDR1 SEHNR, CDR2 FQNEAQ (reference sequence). The V gene end was trimmed by 5 bases and the J gene end by 0 bases; junction bases not matched to a gene: 7. CDR3 nucleotide sequence: TGTGCCAGCAGCAAGGGACAGCAGTACTCCTACGAGCAGTACTTC. Protein sequence: CASSKGQQYSYEQYF.

The J gene is TRBJ1-1, the V gene TRBV7-3, with 9 bases matching TRBD1. This CDR3 comprises 15 residues. Trimming took 4 bases from V and 4 from J; bases not matched to a gene: 7. The V gene's germline CDR1 is SGHTA and CDR2 FQGTGA. In DNA form, the CDR3 reads TGTGCCAGCAGCTCCCAAGGGACAGGGCCCACTGAAGCTTTCTTT. Protein product: CASSSQGTGPTEAFF.

This clonotype has a handful of counts. This chain uses TRBV5-1 with TRBJ2-1; 12 bases agree with TRBD2. The CDR3 is 14 residues long. With V trimmed by 5 bases and J by 6 bases, 3 bases remained unmatched. Germline CDR1 is SGHRS and CDR2 is YFSETQ. CDR3 nucleotides: TGCGCCAGCAGGCGGACTAGCGGGATCAATGAGCAGTTCTTC. Encoded protein: CASRRTSGINEQFF.

This clonotype appeared a few times. The J gene is TRBJ1-4, the V gene TRBV2, with D unclear. Germline CDR1 is SNHLY and CDR2 is FYNNEI. The germline V and J ends were trimmed by 5 bases and 3 bases, with 16 bases remaining between them. CDR3 length equals 16 residues. The CDR3 DNA reads as TGTGCCAGCAGTCTAAGTACGGGAATGGCTAATGAAAAACTGTTTTTT. It yields the protein CASSLSTGMANEKLFF.

The gene calls are TRBV14 and TRBJ1-4; D might be TRBD1 (6 bases). CDR3 size: 15 residues. Germline-derived CDR1 and CDR2 are SGHDN and FVKESK. V was cut by 1 base and J by 4 bases, with 10 bases left in between. CDR3 nucleotide sequence: TGTGCCAGCAGCCAAGTCCAGGGGCTTAATGAAAAACTGTTTTTT. It specifies CASSQVQGLNEKLFF.

The chain links TRBV6-5 to TRBJ2-7; 9 nucleotides line up with TRBD2. CDR3 length: 16 amino acids. V trimming: 5 bases; J trimming: 9 bases; junction bases outside the gene matches: 17. Looked up from germline, CDR1 is MNHEY and CDR2 is SVGAGI. The CDR3 loop is CASSPEEAGGPDGQYF. The CDR3 DNA reads as TGTGCCAGCAGTCCGGAGGAGGCGGGAGGGCCGGACGGGCAGTACTTC.

This chain uses TRBV7-8 with TRBJ2-1, with 8 nucleotides matching TRBD2. Germline V gene lookup returns CDR1 SGHVS and CDR2 FQNEAQ. V trimming: 2 bases; J trimming: 9 bases; junction bases outside the gene matches: 9. The CDR3 runs 15 residues. CDR3 coding DNA: TGTGCCAGCAGCTTACTAGCGGGCGGTCCGGGTGAGCAGTTCTTC. Its protein product is CASSLLAGGPGEQFF.

This clonotype was counted between two and nine times. CDR3 in amino acids: CASSGGGVWNEQFF. The CDR3 coding sequence is TGCGCCAGCAGCGGCGGGGGGGTTTGGAATGAGCAGTTCTTC. The chain recombines TRBV5-1 with TRBJ2-1, with TRBD2 matching 9 bases. The CDR3 is made up of 14 amino acids. Germline loops: CDR1 SGHRS, CDR2 YFSETQ. J was trimmed by 7 bases and V by 4 bases; bases with no gene match: 6.